The present T cell receptor beta chain was sequenced within a study of blood T cells in healthy people across ages. Overall study results and limits: Per million T cells, TCR beta diversity dropped about linearly as age rose.

The CDR3 runs to 14 residues. The J segment lost 1 base and the V segment lost 10 bases, leaving 9 bases of the junction unmatched. Germline CDR1 reads SNHLY; CDR2 reads FYNNEI. The second PCR ran about 6 to 11 cycles with a sample-barcoded 5' primer and J-beta primers. The study obtained at least 3 million CDR3-containing paired-end reads from every sample. TCRdb re-derived calls from the 5' RACE reads in MiXCR, one entry per CDR3 protein. The repertoire includes some 1.5 million distinct CDR3 sequences, around 40% of them detected once, and 4% sits in the top ten. This clonotype showed up just a few times. Its specificity is not known.

Sequencing input: blood. The TCR comes from a young woman in good health. The V and J genes are TRBV2 and TRBJ2-7; 8 nucleotides align to TRBD1. Written as DNA, the CDR3 is TGTGCCATCCACGGGACAGGAGGTTCCTACGAGCAGTACTTC. This translates into CAIHGTGGSYEQYF.